The entry below describes one T cell receptor beta chain. What it binds is unknown. Clones were sequenced by immunoSEQ multiplex PCR, and TCRdb holds only the in-frame ones, with some missing. The sample contains a few million clones, around 94% of which appear only once. Trimming took off 0 bases at V and 7 bases at J, with 6 bases between the two ends. The germline V gene has CDR1 MNHEY and CDR2 SVGAGI. The CDR3 runs 12 residues. This entry comes from a study of shared clonotypes between healthy human individuals. General observations from the study: Blood alone was sampled, and tissue repertoires likely differ. Clonotypes which were not shared had lower generation probabilities than clonotypes that all four donors shared. Sorted-subset sequencing, rarefaction showed, was incomplete despite large depth.

This sequence joins TRBV6-5 and TRBJ1-1; D is undetermined. The material sequenced was naive CD4+ T cells sorted from blood. Subset in this sample: CD45RA+ positively selected. The source is a man aged 18 to 29 in good health. The CDR3 nucleotides are TGTGCCAGCAGTTACTCGATGGGTGAAGCTTTCTTT. Translation gives CASSYSMGEAFF.